The 21 T cell receptor beta chains presented below share a single source sample, sequenced in a study of response to subunit inactivated influenza vaccine. TCRdb passed the RT-PCR reads through MiXCR, listing each CDR3 protein once. The repertoire consists of 450,000 to 500,000 distinct CDR3 sequences, with approximately 9.9% occurring once and the leading ten covering 9.5% to 15%. The sequencing used PBMCs from blood, collected roughly 6 weeks after vaccination. The origin of the receptors is a man aged 50 to 60 who received an inactivated influenza vaccine.

V and J are TRBV7-9 and TRBJ2-7; the D gene is possibly TRBD2 (6 bases). Germline V gene sequence: CDR1 SEHNR, CDR2 FQNEAQ (reference sequence). The V end was cut by 5 bases, the J end by 1 base, with 12 bases between. This CDR3 is built from 14 residues. CDR3 sequence: CASSRGGLSYEQYF. The CDR3 nucleotides read TGTGCCAGCAGCCGCGGAGGGCTGTCCTACGAGCAGTACTTC.

In its sample, this clonotype was seen a few times. The chain recombines TRBV2 with TRBJ1-4; tentative D call: TRBD1 (6 bases). The CDR3 has 11 amino acids. The V and J ends lost 8 bases and 6 bases respectively, with 7 bases between them. Germline V lookup: CDR1 SNHLY, CDR2 FYNNEI. CDR3 DNA sequence: TGTGCCAGCTCAGGGGATGAAAAACTGTTTTTT. Protein product: CASSGDEKLFF.

The chain joins TRBV12-3 or TRBV12-4 to TRBJ2-5; D ambiguous. The CDR3 runs 13 residues. V was cut by 6 bases and J by 5 bases, with 13 bases left in between. CDR3 amino acids: CASSHLGRETQYF. DNA for the CDR3: TGTGCCAGCAGCCACCTCGGACGCGAGACCCAGTACTTC.

This clonotype came up a few times. J is TRBJ2-7 and V is TRBV20-1, with TRBD2 matching 7 bases. The CDR3 is 12 residues long. Unmatched junction bases numbered 2, after V lost 5 bases and J lost 1 base. Germline lookup yields CDR1 DFQATT and CDR2 SNEGSKA (reference sequence). For the CDR3, the DNA is TGCAGTGCTGGGGGGGATTCCTACGAGCAGTACTTC. Its translation is CSAGGDSYEQYF.

This clonotype was counted only a few times. The chain combines TRBV24-1 with TRBJ2-7; TRBD1 aligns across 8 bases. The germline gives CDR1 KGHDR, CDR2 SFDVKD. The CDR3 extends over 15 amino acids. Trimming took 2 bases from V and 5 from J; bases not matched to a gene: 7. CDR3 coding DNA: TGTGCCACCAGTGATTCTGCAGGGGGCAGGAACGAGCAGTACTTC. This translates into CATSDSAGGRNEQYF.

Concerning this clonotype: An end of the junction does not agree with germline; a read error may underlie this. V and J are TRBV7-2 and TRBJ1-4; a possible D gene is TRBD1 (5 bases). Germline V gene data show CDR1 as SGHTA and CDR2 as FQGNSA. The length of the CDR3 is 13 residues. CDR3 nucleotides: TGTGCCAGCAGCCCTAGCTCCGACAGAGCGATCTCTTTT. Translation: CASSPSSDRAISF. The variable domain in full, completed from reference TRBV7-2 and TRBJ1-4, reads GAGVSQSPSNKVTEKGKDVELRCDPISGHTALYWYRQSLGQGLEFLIYFQGNSAPDKSGLPSDRFSAERTGGSVSTLTIQRTQQEDSAVYLCASSPSSDRAISFGSGTQLSVL.

This clonotype was recorded at least ten times. V and J are TRBV29-1 and TRBJ1-2; 8 positions match TRBD1. The trim removed 0 bases at V and 8 bases at J, leaving 5 bases unmatched. In germline, CDR1 is SQVTM, CDR2 ANQGSEA. This CDR3 comprises 13 residues. In DNA form, the CDR3 reads TGCAGCGTTGAAGAGCAGGGGGCGCTGGGCTACACCTTC. Amino acid sequence: CSVEEQGALGYTF.

This clonotype was counted only a few times. The chain has TRBV5-5 and TRBJ1-5; weak D call: TRBD1 (6 bases). The germline V and J ends were trimmed by 3 bases and 9 bases, with 16 bases remaining between them. Looked up from germline, CDR1 is SGHKS and CDR2 is YYEKEE (reference sequence). The CDR3 has 14 residues. CDR3 bases: TGTGCCAGCAGCTCTGGACAGATCGTAGCGCCCCAGCATTTT. It specifies CASSSGQIVAPQHF.

The V call is TRBV7-8, the J call TRBJ2-7; 8 bases map to TRBD1. The germline gives CDR1 SGHVS, CDR2 FQNEAQ. The V segment lost 0 bases and the J segment 1 base; nucleotides outside the gene matches: 5. This CDR3 spans 16 amino acids. The CDR3 coding sequence is TGTGCCAGCAGCTTAGCTGGACAGGGAATATCCTACGAGCAGTACTTC. It encodes CASSLAGQGISYEQYF.

This clonotype was observed a few times. The rearrangement joins TRBV20-1 to TRBJ1-2, with D hard to call. The CDR3 consists of 12 residues. With 3 bases removed from V and 2 bases from J, the gap between germline ends came to 7 bases. CDR1 and CDR2 from the germline V gene are DFQATT and SNEGSKA (reference sequence). The CDR3 is CSARVENYGYTF. The CDR3 DNA follows: TGCAGTGCTAGGGTGGAAAACTATGGCTACACCTTC.

The J gene is TRBJ1-6, the V gene TRBV28, with D perhaps TRBD1 (6 bases). V lost 8 bases to trimming and J lost 6 bases, with 20 bases between them. CDR3 length: 16 amino acids. From germline, CDR1 is MDHEN and CDR2 SYDVKM. The CDR3, as DNA: TGTGCCAGCCACGTGGGGGGGCCAGTATCTAATTCACCCCTCCACTTT. Translation gives CASHVGGPVSNSPLHF.

The sample holds a few counts of this clonotype. The V call is TRBV11-1, the J call TRBJ2-1, with D unclear. V dropped 4 bases and J dropped 0 bases, with 19 bases sitting between them. Looked up from germline, CDR1 is SGHAT and CDR2 is FQDESV (reference sequence). CDR3 size: 18 residues. The CDR3 here is CASSSTTAASSSYNEQFF. The CDR3 region has the DNA TGTGCCAGCAGCTCTACCACCGCCGCGTCGAGCTCCTACAATGAGCAGTTCTTC. Using reference TRBV11-1 and TRBJ2-1 for the parts outside the CDR3, the full variable domain is EAEVAQSPRYKITEKSQAVAFWCDPISGHATLYWYRQILGQGPELLVQFQDESVVDDSQLPKDRFSAERLKGVDSTLKIQPAELGDSAMYLCASSSTTAASSSYNEQFFGPGTRLTVL.

The chain recombines TRBV9 with TRBJ1-5; possibly TRBD1 for D (5 bases). V was cut by 0 bases and J by 8 bases, with 9 bases left in between. The CDR3 is 13 residues long. CDR1 and CDR2 (germline): SGDLS, YYNGEE. CDR3 nucleotide sequence: TGTGCCAGCAGCGTAGGCTCGGGGGAGCCCCAGCATTTT. This codes for CASSVGSGEPQHF.

This clonotype was seen only a few times. The chain couples TRBV20-1 to TRBJ1-6, with no clear D. V was trimmed by 1 base and J by 6 bases, leaving 13 bases between them. The CDR3 covers 15 residues. Germline V CDR1 and CDR2: DFQATT, SNEGSKA (reference sequence). CDR3 in amino acids: CSARVLGQVNSPLHF. For the CDR3, the DNA is TGCAGTGCTAGAGTTCTTGGGCAGGTTAATTCACCCCTCCACTTT.

Ten or more counts support this clonotype. The chain employs TRBV7-9 and TRBJ1-2, with no clear D. V was trimmed by 5 bases and J by 1 base, leaving 5 bases between them. The CDR3 length is 12 residues. CDR1 and CDR2 (germline): SEHNR, FQNEAQ (reference sequence). CDR3 loop: CASSMVNYGYTF. The CDR3 DNA is TGTGCCAGCAGCATGGTTAACTATGGCTACACCTTC.

This clonotype was seen a handful of times. The chain joins TRBV7-2 to TRBJ2-7; 10 bases are a match to TRBD2. This CDR3 has 17 amino acids. Germline trimming cut 1 base from V and 1 base from J; bases unmatched to any gene: 7. Per germline, CDR1 SGHTA and CDR2 FQGNSA. DNA of the CDR3: TGTGCCAGCAGCTTAGGGCTAGCGGGAGTGGATTCCTACGAGCAGTACTTC. This encodes CASSLGLAGVDSYEQYF. Supplemented by reference TRBV7-2 and TRBJ2-7, the full variable domain reads GAGVSQSPSNKVTEKGKDVELRCDPISGHTALYWYRQSLGQGLEFLIYFQGNSAPDKSGLPSDRFSAERTGGSVSTLTIQRTQQEDSAVYLCASSLGLAGVDSYEQYFGPGTRLTVT.

This clonotype was counted many times. The rearrangement links TRBV4-3 to TRBJ2-7, with TRBD2 identical over 9 bases. V lost 1 base, J lost 2 bases, and 9 bases stayed unmatched. Germline V gene sequence: CDR1 LGHNA, CDR2 YSLEER. The CDR3 has 17 residues. The DNA of the CDR3 is TGCGCCAGCAGCCAAGGTATTACTAGCGGGCAACCCTACGAGCAGTACTTC. The encoded protein is CASSQGITSGQPYEQYF.

This clonotype was detected a few times. V gene TRBV7-2 combines with J gene TRBJ2-3; D tentatively fits TRBD1 or TRBD2 (5 bases each). The germline gives CDR1 SGHTA, CDR2 FQGNSA. With 5 bases removed from V and 4 bases from J, the gap between germline ends came to 19 bases. The CDR3 has 16 amino acids. CDR3 bases: TGTGCCAGCAGCCGCCCCACGGGACCCAGGGCAGATACGCAGTATTTT. This gives the protein CASSRPTGPRADTQYF.

This clonotype was picked up many times. This chain uses TRBV27 with TRBJ2-3; the match to TRBD2 covers 9 bases. Germline assignment: CDR1 MNHEY and CDR2 SMNVEV (reference sequence). The CDR3 loop spans 16 amino acids. Trimming at V came to 4 bases and at J to 5 bases, leaving 10 bases not matched to a gene. In DNA form, the CDR3 reads TGTGCCAGCAGTTCCCCTTATCTAGCGGGAAGAGATACGCAGTATTTT. Residues: CASSSPYLAGRDTQYF.

J is TRBJ2-1 and V is TRBV20-1, with D possibly called TRBD1 or TRBD2 (5 bases each). CDR1 is DFQATT and CDR2 is SNEGSKA in the germline V gene (reference sequence). The CDR3 runs to 13 residues. Trimming took 7 bases from V and 6 from J, leaving 16 bases between them. CDR3: CSVNRDASNEQFF. CDR3 sequence (DNA): TGCAGTGTAAACCGGGACGCTTCCAATGAGCAGTTCTTC.

This clonotype has at least ten counts. The chain recombines TRBV10-3 with TRBJ1-1; no clear D. CDR1 and CDR2 (germline): ENHRY, SYGVKD. V lost 4 bases to trimming and J lost 5 bases, with 11 bases between them. The CDR3 has 13 residues. CDR3 sequence reads: CAISGDLRTEAFF. CDR3 nucleotide sequence: TGTGCCATCAGTGGAGACCTAAGGACTGAAGCTTTCTTT.